These 2 T cell receptor beta chains were sequenced from one sample in a study of blood T cell repertoires in COVID-19. Clones were sequenced by immunoSEQ multiplex PCR, and TCRdb holds only the in-frame ones, with some missing. The table records around 130,000 clones, approximately 84% of them present only once. The sample taken for sequencing was peripheral blood. The source of these receptors is a woman aged 55-69 years with acute or convalescent COVID-19.

This CDR3 is CASSPTLGGRRAFF. The CDR3 DNA is TGCGCCAGCAGCCCCACCCTCGGGGGGAGGAGAGCTTTCTTT. This chain uses TRBV5-1 with TRBJ1-1; D perhaps matches TRBD1 (5 bases). With 4 bases removed from V and 10 bases from J, the gap between germline ends came to 20 bases. CDR3 length: 14 residues. The germline CDR1 and CDR2 sequences are SGHRS and YFSETQ.

This clone appeared a single time. The gene calls are TRBV29-1 and TRBJ1-2, with 7 bases lining up with TRBD1. The germline gives CDR1 SQVTM, CDR2 ANQGSEA. The CDR3 extends over 13 amino acids. V was clipped by 4 bases and J by 0 bases; unmatched bases: 2. As DNA, the CDR3 is TGCAGCGTTGGGGACAGCCCTAACTATGGCTACACCTTC. It translates to CSVGDSPNYGYTF. The full variable domain, with the rest looked up from reference TRBV29-1 and TRBJ1-2, is SAVISQKPSRDICQRGTSLTIQCQVDSQVTMMFWYRQQPGQSLTLIATANQGSEATYESGFVIDKFPISRPNLTFSTLTVSNMSPEDSSIYLCSVGDSPNYGYTFGSGTRLTVV.